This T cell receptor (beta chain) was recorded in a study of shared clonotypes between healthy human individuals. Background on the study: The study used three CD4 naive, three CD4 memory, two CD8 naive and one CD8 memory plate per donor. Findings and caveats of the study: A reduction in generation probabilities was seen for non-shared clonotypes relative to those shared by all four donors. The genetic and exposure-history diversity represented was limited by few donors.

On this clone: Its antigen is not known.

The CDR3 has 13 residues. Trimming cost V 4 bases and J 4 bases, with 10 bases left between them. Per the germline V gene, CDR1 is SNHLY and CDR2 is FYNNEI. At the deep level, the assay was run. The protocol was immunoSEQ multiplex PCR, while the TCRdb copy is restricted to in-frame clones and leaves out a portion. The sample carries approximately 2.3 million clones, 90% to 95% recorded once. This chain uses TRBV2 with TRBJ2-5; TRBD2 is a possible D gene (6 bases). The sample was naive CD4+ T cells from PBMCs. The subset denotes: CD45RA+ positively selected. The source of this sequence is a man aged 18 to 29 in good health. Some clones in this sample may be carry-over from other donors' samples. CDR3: CASSGGLLETQYF. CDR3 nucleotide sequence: TGTGCCAGCAGTGGGGGACTTTTAGAGACCCAGTACTTC.